This T cell receptor beta chain was observed in a study of T cells in Graves' hyperthyroidism and ophthalmopathy. Study at large: Peripheral blood samples were taken at initial diagnosis, prior to any treatment. General study findings and limits: Within blood appeared most thyroid clonotypes that had expanded above 0.001.

This clonotype was observed at least ten times. The antigen remains unidentified. Amplification targeted TCR beta CDR3 regions from RNA transcripts. The TCR CDR3 first-round RT-PCR relied on the HTBI primer set. TCRdb called the multiplex PCR reads again in MiXCR, with one record for every CDR3 protein. The repertoire holds about 180,000 distinct CDR3 sequences, over 15% seen once, with 29% in the top ten. Patients counted as stable if ophthalmopathy did not develop within 18 months. CDR1 SGHDT and CDR2 YYEEEE come from the germline V gene. The CDR3 has 13 residues. V was clipped by 2 bases and J by 6 bases, with 11 bases between them.

The genes are TRBV5-6 and TRBJ1-1, with a possible D match to TRBD1 (5 bases). The clonotype originates from a woman between 50 and 59 years old with Graves' hyperthyroidism. Sequencing input: blood. Here the CDR3 reads CASSLGVSPEAFF. In nucleotides, the CDR3 is TGTGCCAGCAGCTTAGGGGTCTCCCCTGAAGCTTTCTTT.